The next 23 T cell receptor beta chains were all read from a single sample in a study of blood T cell repertoires in COVID-19. Libraries were prepared by immunoSEQ multiplex PCR; TCRdb keeps only in-frame clonotypes and omits some of them. The sample has about 320,000 clones; 90% are singletons. The sample consisted of PBMCs or T cells enriched from blood (not recorded which). These receptors were taken from a woman aged 25 to 45 who had been exposed to COVID-19.

DNA of the CDR3: TGTGCCAGCAGGCTAACCCAAGTTGATGAGCAGTTCTTC. Protein product: CASRLTQVDEQFF. The chain carries TRBV6-5 and TRBJ2-1; D call uncertain. Germline-derived CDR1 and CDR2 are MNHEY and SVGAGI. The CDR3 runs to 13 residues. V lost 6 bases, J lost 8 bases, and 14 bases lay in between.

This rearrangement joins TRBV20-1 to TRBJ2-3, with 7 bases aligning to TRBD1. CDR1 DFQATT and CDR2 SNEGSKA come from the germline V gene (reference sequence). J lost 4 bases, V lost 6 bases, and 7 bases had no gene match. There are 13 residues in the CDR3. The CDR3 loop reads CSASRGPADTQYF. CDR3 coding DNA: TGCAGTGCCAGTAGGGGGCCGGCAGATACGCAGTATTTT.

This rearrangement joins TRBV15 to TRBJ2-7, with TRBD1 identical over 8 bases. V was clipped by 1 base and J by 1 base; unmatched bases: 6. In germline, CDR1 is LNHNV, CDR2 YYDKDF (reference sequence). CDR3 length: 16 residues. CDR3 sequence: CATSRAGGRKSYEQYF. In nucleotides, the CDR3 is TGTGCCACCAGCAGAGCAGGGGGCCGCAAATCCTACGAGCAGTACTTC.

The chain uses TRBV10-3 and TRBJ2-1, with D unresolved. This CDR3 is 13 amino acids long. The germline gives CDR1 ENHRY, CDR2 SYGVKD. Trimming took off 6 bases at V and 4 bases at J, with 10 bases between the two ends. Written as DNA, the CDR3 is TGTGCCATCAGCGGAGTACTATACAATGAGCAGTTCTTC. Protein product: CAISGVLYNEQFF.

This chain joins TRBV11-2 and TRBJ2-7; possible D gene TRBD2, 5 bases. Germline lookup yields CDR1 SGHAT and CDR2 FQNNGV. This CDR3 region has 18 residues. V was clipped by 6 bases and J by 1 base, with 25 bases between them. The CDR3 is CASRVGLPRHGISYEQYF. CDR3 bases: TGTGCCAGCAGAGTAGGCCTACCTCGTCACGGGATTTCCTACGAGCAGTACTTC.

The rearrangement links TRBV2 to TRBJ1-1; 9 nucleotides line up with TRBD1. The J segment lost 7 bases and the V segment lost 7 bases, leaving 10 bases of the junction unmatched. This CDR3 region has 14 residues. Germline V gene sequence: CDR1 SNHLY, CDR2 FYNNEI. Here the CDR3 reads CASIAGQGRIEAFF. CDR3 coding DNA: TGTGCCAGCATAGCGGGACAGGGAAGAATTGAAGCTTTCTTT.

The chain is built from TRBV12-3 or TRBV12-4 and TRBJ1-2; D may be TRBD1 (5 bases). The germline V and J ends were trimmed by 5 bases and 4 bases, with 11 bases remaining between them. This CDR3 contains 13 residues. The CDR3 reads CASSQGPPYGYTF. The CDR3 DNA reads as TGTGCCAGCAGTCAGGGTCCTCCCTATGGCTACACCTTC.

V usage is TRBV19 and J usage is TRBJ1-2; 9 positions agree with TRBD1. The CDR3 extends over 14 amino acids. J lost 0 bases, V lost 6 bases, and 2 bases had no gene match. Germline CDR1 reads LNHDA; CDR2 reads SQIVND (reference sequence). The CDR3 region is CASRGTGPNYGYTF. In DNA, the CDR3 is TGTGCCAGTAGGGGGACAGGGCCTAACTATGGCTACACCTTC. Supplemented by reference TRBV19 and TRBJ1-2, the full variable domain reads DGGITQSPKYLFRKEGQNVTLSCEQNLNHDAMYWYRQDPGQGLRLIYYSQIVNDFQKGDIAEGYSVSREKKESFPLTVTSAQKNPTAFYLCASRGTGPNYGYTFGSGTRLTVV.

The chain carries TRBV6-4 and TRBJ2-3, with 15 bases lining up with TRBD2. The ends lost 6 bases at V and 10 bases at J; junction bases unmatched: 8. Germline V gene lookup returns CDR1 MRHNA and CDR2 SNTAGT. CDR3 length: 15 residues. CDR3 coding DNA: TGTGCCAGCAGCTCTAAGGGACTAGCGGGGGGCCCGCAGTATTTT. Amino acids: CASSSKGLAGGPQYF.

The chain recombines TRBV4-2 with TRBJ2-7, with TRBD2 matching 11 bases. Germline lookup yields CDR1 LGHNA and CDR2 YNFKEQ. This CDR3 region has 15 residues. Trimming at V came to 1 base and at J to 5 bases, leaving 4 bases not matched to a gene. CDR3 residues: CASSQGLAGSDEQYF. The CDR3, as DNA: TGTGCCAGCAGCCAAGGACTAGCGGGGTCGGACGAGCAGTACTTC.

The V call is TRBV20-1, the J call TRBJ2-5; 7 bases are shared with TRBD1. V dropped 3 bases and J dropped 5; count of bases not matched to a gene: 6. The CDR3 covers 13 residues. The V gene's germline CDR1 is DFQATT and CDR2 SNEGSKA (reference sequence). The CDR3 region has the DNA TGCAGTGCTAGTCAACAGGGGTTGGAGACCCAGTACTTC. The encoded protein is CSASQQGLETQYF.

This rearrangement joins TRBV5-8 to TRBJ1-2; the D gene is possibly TRBD1 (6 bases). This CDR3 has 13 amino acids. Germline CDR1 SGHTS, CDR2 YDEGEE. The V end was cut by 4 bases, the J end by 4 bases, with 11 bases between. The CDR3 DNA reads as TGTGCCAGCAGCCCGACAGGCGTCTATGGCTACACCTTC. It is translated as CASSPTGVYGYTF. The full variable domain, rest sourced from reference TRBV5-8 and TRBJ1-2, is EAGVTQSPTHLIKTRGQQATLRCSPISGHTSVYWYQQALGLGLQFLLWYDEGEERNRGNFPPRFSGRQFPNYSSELNVNALELEDSALYLCASSPTGVYGYTFGSGTRLTVV.

The rearrangement joins TRBV19 to TRBJ1-2; TRBD1 aligns across 11 bases. There are 15 residues in the CDR3. CDR1 and CDR2 (germline): LNHDA, SQIVND (reference sequence). After removal of 6 bases from V and 6 bases from J, the junction contained 9 bases not matched to a gene. Here the CDR3 DNA reads TGTGCCAGTAGCCGGACAGGGGGCGCAGGGGATGGCTACACCTTC. This sequence encodes CASSRTGGAGDGYTF.

This chain uses TRBV7-9 with TRBJ1-1; weak D call: TRBD1 (6 bases). Trimming took 3 bases from V and 1 from J, leaving 9 bases between them. From germline, CDR1 is SEHNR and CDR2 FQNEAQ (reference sequence). The CDR3 is 14 residues long. The CDR3 here is CASSFWGQNTEAFF. The CDR3 region has the DNA TGTGCCAGCAGCTTCTGGGGGCAGAACACTGAAGCTTTCTTT.

This sequence joins TRBV4-2 and TRBJ1-6; a weak D match, TRBD1 (5 bases). Germline CDR1 is LGHNA and CDR2 is YNFKEQ. Trimming pared 0 bases from V and 4 bases from J, leaving 10 bases between. There are 16 residues in the CDR3. CDR3 coding DNA: TGTGCCAGCAGCCAAGACTTAGGGACTTATAATTCACCCCTCCACTTT. Translation: CASSQDLGTYNSPLHF.

This sequence joins TRBV12-3 or TRBV12-4 and TRBJ2-5, with D tentatively TRBD1 (6 bases). With 6 bases removed from V and 4 bases from J, the gap between germline ends came to 9 bases. The CDR3 sequence is 12 residues long. The CDR3 sequence is CASSGRGETQYF. In DNA form, the CDR3 reads TGTGCCAGCAGCGGCAGGGGAGAGACCCAGTACTTC.

This sequence joins TRBV24-1 and TRBJ2-5; possibly TRBD1 for D (5 bases). This CDR3 spans 13 amino acids. The germline V gene encodes CDR1 KGHDR and CDR2 SFDVKD. Trimming shortened V by 6 bases and J by 1 base, and 8 bases separated the two germline ends. CDR3 DNA sequence: TGTGCCACCAGTCAGGGTGGCCAAGAGACCCAGTACTTC. Translated, it gives CATSQGGQETQYF.

V gene TRBV5-1 combines with J gene TRBJ1-2; tentatively, D is TRBD1 (6 bases). Germline V lookup: CDR1 SGHRS, CDR2 YFSETQ. The ends were cut back, 2 bases at V and 8 bases at J, with 16 bases in the middle. The length of the CDR3 is 14 residues. CDR3 sequence: CASSLIRGGEGYTF. The CDR3 nucleotides are TGCGCCAGCAGCTTAATCCGCGGGGGCGAAGGCTACACCTTC.

V gene TRBV11-3 combines with J gene TRBJ1-1; no clear D gene. The V gene lost 5 bases and the J gene lost 11 bases, with 18 bases spanning the gap. The CDR3 totals 13 residues. Germline loops: CDR1 SGHNT, CDR2 YENEEA. The CDR3 protein is CASSARRGGEAFF. The CDR3 bases are TGTGCCAGCAGCGCCCGGCGAGGTGGGGAGGCTTTCTTT. Filled out from reference TRBV11-3 and TRBJ1-1, the complete variable domain reads EAGVVQSPRYKIIEKKQPVAFWCNPISGHNTLYWYLQNLGQGPELLIRYENEEAVDDSQLPKDRFSAERLKGVDSTLKIQPAELGDSAVYLCASSARRGGEAFFGQGTRLTVV.

This sequence joins TRBV27 and TRBJ2-2; 7 bases line up with TRBD1. This CDR3 region has 12 residues. J was trimmed by 14 bases and V by 4 bases; bases with no gene match: 7. Germline assignment: CDR1 MNHEY and CDR2 SMNVEV (reference sequence). Here the CDR3 DNA reads TGTGCCAGCAGTTCGGGACAGTTCATCCTGTTTTTT. It yields the protein CASSSGQFILFF.

The V and J genes are TRBV29-1 and TRBJ2-5, with 7 nucleotides matching TRBD1. Germline CDR1 is SQVTM and CDR2 is ANQGSEA. CDR3 size: 12 residues. V trimming: 7 bases; J trimming: 5 bases; junction bases outside the gene matches: 7. CDR3 DNA: TGCAGCGCCTACGGACAGGCGGAGACCCAGTACTTC. It codes for CSAYGQAETQYF.

In this sample, this clone turned up a few times. This sequence joins TRBV7-9 and TRBJ1-1, with TRBD1 matching 9 bases. The CDR3 consists of 15 residues. V lost 5 bases and J lost 1; bases outside the gene matches: 5. Germline CDR1 and CDR2: SEHNR and FQNEAQ (reference sequence). The CDR3 loop reads CASSPGQGWNTEAFF. The DNA of the CDR3 is TGTGCCAGCAGCCCCGGACAGGGGTGGAACACTGAAGCTTTCTTT.

The chain links TRBV18 to TRBJ2-3, with D perhaps matching TRBD2 (5 bases). CDR1 is KGHSH and CDR2 is LQKENI in the germline V gene. There are 13 residues in the CDR3. Trimming took 3 bases from V and 12 from J, leaving 16 bases between them. The CDR3 spells CASSPAPDSLQYF. CDR3 DNA: TGTGCCAGCTCACCTGCTCCGGACTCCCTTCAGTATTTT.